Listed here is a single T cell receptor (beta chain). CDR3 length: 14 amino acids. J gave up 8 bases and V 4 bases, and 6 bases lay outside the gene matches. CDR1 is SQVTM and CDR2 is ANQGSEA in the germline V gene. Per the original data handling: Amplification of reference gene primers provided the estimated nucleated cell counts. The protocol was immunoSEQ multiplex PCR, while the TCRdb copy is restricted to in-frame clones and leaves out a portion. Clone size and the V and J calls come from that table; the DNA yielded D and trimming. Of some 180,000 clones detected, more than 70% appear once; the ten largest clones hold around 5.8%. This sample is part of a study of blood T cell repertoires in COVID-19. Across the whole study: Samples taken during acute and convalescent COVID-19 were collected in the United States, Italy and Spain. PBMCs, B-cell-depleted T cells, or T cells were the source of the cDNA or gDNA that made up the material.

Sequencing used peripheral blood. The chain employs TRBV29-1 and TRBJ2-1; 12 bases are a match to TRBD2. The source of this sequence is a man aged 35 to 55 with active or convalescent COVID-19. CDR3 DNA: TGCAGCGTTGGACTAGCGGGAGTTGTCGATGAGCAGTTCTTC. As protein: CSVGLAGVVDEQFF.